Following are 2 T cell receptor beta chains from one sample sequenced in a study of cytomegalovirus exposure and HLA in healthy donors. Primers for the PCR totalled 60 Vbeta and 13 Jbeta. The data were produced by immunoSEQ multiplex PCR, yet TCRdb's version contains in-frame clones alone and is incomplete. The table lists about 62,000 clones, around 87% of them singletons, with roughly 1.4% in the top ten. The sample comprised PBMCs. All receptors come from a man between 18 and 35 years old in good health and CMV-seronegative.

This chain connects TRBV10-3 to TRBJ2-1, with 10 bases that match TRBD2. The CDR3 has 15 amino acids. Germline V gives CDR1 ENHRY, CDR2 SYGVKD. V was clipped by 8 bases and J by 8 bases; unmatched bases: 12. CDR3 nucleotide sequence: TGTGCCATCGGCCAGGCGGTAGCGGGGGGCCATGAGCAGTTCTTC. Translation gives CAIGQAVAGGHEQFF.

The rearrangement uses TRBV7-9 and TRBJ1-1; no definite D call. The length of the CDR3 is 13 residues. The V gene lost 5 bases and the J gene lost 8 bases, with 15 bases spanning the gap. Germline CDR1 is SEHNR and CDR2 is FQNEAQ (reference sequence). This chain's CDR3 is CASSATSTTEAFF. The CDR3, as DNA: TGTGCCAGCAGCGCAACCTCAACGACAGAAGCTTTCTTT.